One sample yielded the 21 T cell receptor beta chains listed below, sequenced in a study of CD8 T cells in Susac syndrome. A quantity of about 0.5 to 1 ug RNA underwent reverse transcription using random hexamers. TCRdb processed the immunoSEQ multiplex PCR reads anew with MiXCR; each CDR3 protein has one entry. This sample yields around 200,000 distinct CDR3 sequences, of which about 95% are seen a single time; around 0.1% belongs to the top ten. The sample was CD4+ T cells from PBMCs. These receptors were taken from a human donor with Susac syndrome.

This clonotype is a singleton in its sample. V is TRBV18 and J is TRBJ2-7, with D tentatively TRBD1 or TRBD2 (5 bases each). Germline lookup yields CDR1 KGHSH and CDR2 LQKENI. V was pared by 8 bases and J by 4 bases, with 18 bases between. This CDR3 spans 14 amino acids. The CDR3 sequence: CASTPGTDIYEQYF. CDR3 sequence (DNA): TGTGCCAGCACTCCAGGGACGGATATTTACGAGCAGTACTTC.

The CDR3 bases are TGTGCCAGCAGTCGTCTAGCCAAAAACATTCAGTACTTC. Residues: CASSRLAKNIQYF. The chain recombines TRBV7-2 with TRBJ2-4; no clear D gene. The germline V gene encodes CDR1 SGHTA and CDR2 FQGNSA. This CDR3 comprises 13 residues. V lost 6 bases, J lost 0 bases, and 6 bases lay in between.

The CDR3 is CASSFSPGRGQPQHF. The CDR3 DNA is TGTGCCAGCAGCTTTTCACCGGGCAGAGGTCAGCCCCAGCATTTT. V is TRBV7-8 and J is TRBJ1-5; D gene unclear. V was clipped by 3 bases and J by 6 bases, with 15 bases between them. Germline V CDR1 and CDR2: SGHVS, FQNEAQ. The CDR3 contains 15 residues. Together with reference TRBV7-8 and TRBJ1-5, the CDR3 gives the full variable domain: GAGVSQSPRYKVAKRGQDVALRCDPISGHVSLFWYQQALGQGPEFLTYFQNEAQLDKSGLPSDRFFAERPEGSVSTLKIQRTQQEDSAVYLCASSFSPGRGQPQHFGDGTRLSIL.

The rearrangement uses TRBV7-9 and TRBJ2-3; D perhaps matches TRBD1 (5 bases). CDR1 SEHNR and CDR2 FQNEAQ come from the germline V gene (reference sequence). The V gene lost 3 bases and the J gene lost 3 bases, with 10 bases spanning the gap. The CDR3 is 14 amino acids. CDR3 sequence (DNA): TGTGCCAGCAGCTTCCCAGGGCCAACAGATACGCAGTATTTT. Amino acids: CASSFPGPTDTQYF.

The rearrangement links TRBV20-1 to TRBJ2-5; no reliable D call. There are 15 residues in the CDR3. Between the trimmed V and J ends, which lost 0 bases and 2 bases, there was a span of 13 bases. CDR1 and CDR2 from the germline V gene are DFQATT and SNEGSKA (reference sequence). CDR3 DNA: TGCAGTGCTAGAGATATGGGAATGTTGCAAGAGACCCAGTACTTC. Protein: CSARDMGMLQETQYF.

The rearrangement uses TRBV30 and TRBJ1-3; tentatively, D is TRBD1 (5 bases). CDR3 length: 15 amino acids. The V end was cut by 5 bases, the J end by 0 bases, with 14 bases between. Looked up from germline, CDR1 is GTSNPN and CDR2 is SVGIG (reference sequence). CDR3 loop: CAWVPWGYSGNTIYF. The CDR3 bases are TGTGCCTGGGTCCCTTGGGGGTACTCTGGAAACACCATATATTTT.

This clonotype was detected a few times. The chain employs TRBV5-4 and TRBJ2-7; D is possibly TRBD2 (5 bases). CDR1 is SGHNT and CDR2 is YYREEE in the germline V gene (reference sequence). The V end lost 4 bases, the J end lost 3 bases, and 11 bases lay between the germline ends. This CDR3 is 13 amino acids long. The CDR3 DNA follows: TGTGCCAGCAGCCCTCGCCGGGGCTACGAGCAGTACTTC. Protein product: CASSPRRGYEQYF.

Here the CDR3 DNA reads TGTGCCAGCAGCTCCCGCGGGAGGGTCAATCTGGAGCCCCAGCATTTT. It is translated as CASSSRGRVNLEPQHF. The gene calls are TRBV5-4 and TRBJ1-5, with unresolved D. The V gene lost 3 bases and the J gene lost 8 bases, with 21 bases spanning the gap. Germline-derived CDR1 and CDR2 are SGHNT and YYREEE (reference sequence). This CDR3 contains 16 residues.

The table lists this clonotype with a count of one. The chain joins TRBV7-8 to TRBJ2-5; D is perhaps TRBD2 (6 bases). V lost 6 bases and J 3 bases, leaving 17 bases between the germline ends. Germline loops: CDR1 SGHVS, CDR2 FQNEAQ. The CDR3 loop spans 15 amino acids. The CDR3 DNA reads as TGTGCCAGCAGGGTAGGGACTCCACTGAAAGAGACCCAGTACTTC. Residues: CASRVGTPLKETQYF. Complete variable domain (other parts from reference TRBV7-8 and TRBJ2-5): GAGVSQSPRYKVAKRGQDVALRCDPISGHVSLFWYQQALGQGPEFLTYFQNEAQLDKSGLPSDRFFAERPEGSVSTLKIQRTQQEDSAVYLCASRVGTPLKETQYFGPGTRLLVL.

This chain links TRBV29-1 with TRBJ2-3; D not resolved. Germline values: CDR1 SQVTM, CDR2 ANQGSEA. With 4 bases removed from V and 4 bases from J, the gap between germline ends came to 21 bases. The CDR3 covers 16 residues. The CDR3 spells CSVVRPQLVRPDTQYF. CDR3 DNA: TGCAGCGTTGTCCGCCCTCAACTCGTGCGCCCAGATACGCAGTATTTT.

This sequence joins TRBV4-2 and TRBJ2-3; TRBD2 matches at 8 bases. CDR3 length: 18 residues. Germline trimming cut 0 bases from V and 2 bases from J; bases unmatched to any gene: 10. Per germline, CDR1 LGHNA and CDR2 YNFKEQ. This CDR3 reads CASSQDQGGGTDTDTQYF. The CDR3 coding sequence is TGTGCCAGCAGCCAAGATCAGGGCGGGGGGACCGACACAGATACGCAGTATTTT.

The chain employs TRBV6-5 and TRBJ2-7, with 7 bases that match TRBD1. V gave up 8 bases and J gave up 0 bases; unmatched junction bases: 7. The CDR3 loop spans 14 amino acids. Germline loops: CDR1 MNHEY, CDR2 SVGAGI. The CDR3 nucleotides are TGTGCCAGCGGCAGGGACAGCGGCTCCTACGAGCAGTACTTC. The encoded protein is CASGRDSGSYEQYF.

Here the CDR3 reads CASSILGTGGKSYNEQFF. The DNA for the CDR3 is TGTGCCAGTAGTATTCTGGGAACGGGCGGTAAGTCCTACAATGAGCAGTTCTTC. The gene calls are TRBV19 and TRBJ2-1; D unclear. V lost 3 bases and J 1 base, leaving 19 bases between the germline ends. CDR3 size: 18 residues. Germline values: CDR1 LNHDA, CDR2 SQIVND (reference sequence).

CDR3 in amino acids: CSARGQVTPNQPQHF. In DNA, the CDR3 is TGCAGTGCTAGGGGACAGGTAACCCCGAATCAGCCCCAGCATTTT. The V and J genes are TRBV20-1 and TRBJ1-5, with 8 bases identical to TRBD1. This CDR3 has 15 amino acids. CDR1 is DFQATT, CDR2 SNEGSKA, per germline (reference sequence). V lost 3 bases and J lost 4; bases outside the gene matches: 8.

J is TRBJ1-4 and V is TRBV7-9; 8 bases align to TRBD1. CDR3 length: 15 residues. From germline, CDR1 is SEHNR and CDR2 FQNEAQ (reference sequence). The V segment lost 5 bases and the J segment 3 bases; nucleotides outside the gene matches: 5. The CDR3 DNA reads TGTGCCAGCAGCGACCAGGGGGCATCTAATGAAAAACTGTTTTTT. Its translation: CASSDQGASNEKLFF.

This chain links TRBV10-3 with TRBJ2-7, with 10 bases aligning to TRBD2. Germline values: CDR1 ENHRY, CDR2 SYGVKD. This CDR3 comprises 15 residues. The V and J ends lost 1 base and 3 bases, in that order; junction bases with no gene match: 3. DNA for the CDR3: TGTGCCATCAGTGAGTTAGAGCGGGAGGGCTACGAGCAGTACTTC. Its translation: CAISELEREGYEQYF.

CDR3 in amino acids: CASGLISGTYGNQPQHF. The CDR3 coding sequence is TGTGCTAGTGGTTTGATATCCGGGACTTATGGCAATCAGCCCCAGCATTTT. The chain employs TRBV12-5 and TRBJ1-5, with TRBD1 as a possible D gene (5 bases). Germline CDR1 is LGHNT and CDR2 is FRNRAP. With 2 bases removed from V and 2 bases from J, the gap between germline ends came to 16 bases. This CDR3 spans 17 amino acids.

The rearrangement links TRBV5-4 to TRBJ1-1; D is ambiguous. The CDR3 consists of 14 residues. Trimming took 2 bases from V and 1 from J, leaving 9 bases between them. Germline values: CDR1 SGHNT, CDR2 YYREEE (reference sequence). The CDR3: CASSFTSGNTEAFF. DNA of the CDR3: TGTGCCAGCAGCTTTACGTCAGGGAACACTGAAGCTTTCTTT. Drawing the rest from reference TRBV5-4 and TRBJ1-1, the complete variable domain is ETGVTQSPTHLIKTRGQQVTLRCSSQSGHNTVSWYQQALGQGPQFIFQYYREEENGRGNFPPRFSGLQFPNYSSELNVNALELDDSALYLCASSFTSGNTEAFFGQGTRLTVV.

This rearrangement joins TRBV6-6 to TRBJ1-2; D ambiguous. The CDR3 runs to 14 residues. V lost 5 bases, J lost 4 bases, and 14 bases lay in between. Germline V gene data show CDR1 as MNHNY and CDR2 as SVGAGI (reference sequence). The CDR3, as DNA: TGTGCCAGCAGTCCCCCGGGTGACCTCTATGGCTACACCTTC. Its translation: CASSPPGDLYGYTF.

J is TRBJ2-5 and V is TRBV30; 11 nucleotides agree with TRBD2. Trimming took 2 bases from V and 1 from J; bases not matched to a gene: 3. CDR1 and CDR2 (germline): GTSNPN, SVGIG (reference sequence). The CDR3 totals 15 residues. The CDR3 protein is CAWSLAGGAQETQYF. In nucleotides, the CDR3 is TGTGCCTGGAGTCTAGCGGGGGGAGCCCAAGAGACCCAGTACTTC.

The chain combines TRBV4-1 with TRBJ1-5, with D perhaps TRBD1 (5 bases). Germline-derived CDR1 and CDR2 are MGHRA and YSYEKL. The germline V and J ends were trimmed by 3 bases and 6 bases, with 15 bases remaining between them. The CDR3 totals 15 residues. CDR3 residues: CASSHRAGGSQPQHF. For the CDR3, the DNA is TGCGCCAGCAGCCACCGTGCGGGGGGAAGTCAGCCCCAGCATTTT.